These T cell receptor beta chains were read from a single sample in a study of cytomegalovirus exposure and HLA in healthy donors. Data came from immunoSEQ multiplex PCR; TCRdb stores just in-frame clones and leaves some out. The table includes approximately 60,000 clones, roughly 83% detected once. The specimen sequenced was PBMCs. These receptors all stem from a man aged 25-45 years in good health and CMV-seronegative. CDR3s include the opening cysteine and the closing phenylalanine or tryptophan. The D gene is left open where the match is weak. Only some rows state a clone size, as once, few, many or a class for expanded clones.

CDR3 DNA: TGTGCCAGCAGGGACTACTACGAGCAGTACTTC
CDR3 protein: CASRDYYEQYF
J gene: TRBJ2-7
clone size: -
V gene: TRBV19
D gene: TRBD2

CDR3 DNA: TGTGCCAGCAGCCGTGGGGGGGCCTACGAGCAGTACTTC
CDR3 protein: CASSRGGAYEQYF
J gene: TRBJ2-7
clone size: -
V gene: TRBV27
D gene: TRBD2

CDR3 DNA: TGTGCCAGCAGCTTAGAGGGGGCGGACTACGAGCAGTACTTC
CDR3 protein: CASSLEGADYEQYF
J gene: TRBJ2-7
clone size: -
V gene: TRBV11-1
D gene: TRBD1

CDR3 DNA: TGTGCCATCAGTAGAACAGGGGGTTTTTCCTACGAGCAGTACTTC
CDR3 protein: CAISRTGGFSYEQYF
J gene: TRBJ2-7
clone size: -
V gene: TRBV10-3
D gene: TRBD1

CDR3 DNA: TGCGCCAGCAGCCAATCCAACGGGCGCGGGGAGACCCAGTACTTC
CDR3 protein: CASSQSNGRGETQYF
J gene: TRBJ2-5
clone size: -
V gene: TRBV4-3
D gene: -

CDR3 DNA: TGTGCCAGCAGCAAGAACGGGGCCGGGGGCCAAGAGACCCAGTACTTC
CDR3 protein: CASSKNGAGGQETQYF
J gene: TRBJ2-5
clone size: -
V gene: TRBV5-6
D gene: -

CDR3 DNA: TGTGCCAGTAGTATAAGACTGGATCATAGCAATCAGCCCCAGCATTTT
CDR3 protein: CASSIRLDHSNQPQHF
J gene: TRBJ1-5
clone size: once
V gene: TRBV19
D gene: -

CDR3 DNA: TGTGCCAGCAGCTTAGCGGGGGGGCGCATTGAGCAGTTCTTC
CDR3 protein: CASSLAGGRIEQFF
J gene: TRBJ2-1
clone size: -
V gene: TRBV7-9
D gene: -

CDR3 DNA: TGTTCCAGCCCCGTCCTTGGAAACACCATATATTTT
CDR3 protein: CSSPVLGNTIYF
J gene: TRBJ1-3
clone size: -
V gene: TRBV7-9
D gene: -

CDR3 DNA: TGTGCCAGCCGGGAGGGCGTAAGCACCGGGGAGCTGTTTTTT
CDR3 protein: CASREGVSTGELFF
J gene: TRBJ2-2
clone size: once
V gene: TRBV18
D gene: TRBD2

CDR3 DNA: TGTTCCAGCAGCTTAACGTCCGGGACAGGCAATCAGCCCCAGCATTTT
CDR3 protein: CSSSLTSGTGNQPQHF
J gene: TRBJ1-5
clone size: -
V gene: TRBV7-9
D gene: TRBD1

CDR3 DNA: TGCGCCAGCAGCCAAGACCGGGACAGGGGATATGGCTACACCTTC
CDR3 protein: CASSQDRDRGYGYTF
J gene: TRBJ1-2
clone size: -
V gene: TRBV4-3
D gene: TRBD1

CDR3 DNA: TGTGCCAGCTCACCAAGAGAGAATCAGCCCCAGCATTTT
CDR3 protein: CASSPRENQPQHF
J gene: TRBJ1-5
clone size: -
V gene: TRBV18
D gene: -

CDR3 DNA: TGTGCCAGCATCCGGGACACCTATCAGCCCCAGCATTTT
CDR3 protein: CASIRDTYQPQHF
J gene: TRBJ1-5
clone size: -
V gene: TRBV2
D gene: -

CDR3 DNA: TGTGCCAGCAGTTATTATCCGGGACAGGGATCCGGCGAGCAGTACTTC
CDR3 protein: CASSYYPGQGSGEQYF
J gene: TRBJ2-7
clone size: -
V gene: TRBV6-5
D gene: TRBD1

CDR3 DNA: TGTGCCAGCAGTGGGCAGGGGACTAGTGGCTACACCTTC
CDR3 protein: CASSGQGTSGYTF
J gene: TRBJ1-2
clone size: few
V gene: TRBV6-1
D gene: -

CDR3 DNA: TGCAGCGTCCGGACTAGCGGGACCAACACCGGGGAGCTGTTTTTT
CDR3 protein: CSVRTSGTNTGELFF
J gene: TRBJ2-2
clone size: -
V gene: TRBV29-1
D gene: TRBD2

CDR3 DNA: TGTGCCAGCAGCTTGGGGCTAGCGGGAGGAAACGAGCAGTACTTC
CDR3 protein: CASSLGLAGGNEQYF
J gene: TRBJ2-7
clone size: once
V gene: TRBV7-8
D gene: TRBD2

CDR3 DNA: TGTGCCAGCAGCTCCGTGGGGAGAAATCAGCCCCAGCATTTT
CDR3 protein: CASSSVGRNQPQHF
J gene: TRBJ1-5
clone size: -
V gene: TRBV6-5
D gene: -

CDR3 DNA: TGTGCCAGTAGTGAATATGGTTGGTCGGGAGAGCAGTACTTC
CDR3 protein: CASSEYGWSGEQYF
J gene: TRBJ2-5
clone size: -
V gene: TRBV19
D gene: -

CDR3 DNA: TGTGCCTGGAGTGTGGCCCCGGAGGGCGAGCCCCAGCATTTT
CDR3 protein: CAWSVAPEGEPQHF
J gene: TRBJ1-5
clone size: few
V gene: TRBV30
D gene: -

CDR3 DNA: TGTGCCAGCAGCGTAGGGGCTCTCTACACCTTC
CDR3 protein: CASSVGALYTF
J gene: TRBJ1-2
clone size: -
V gene: TRBV9
D gene: -

CDR3 DNA: TGTGCCACCAAGGGGCCCCCGGGCGAGCAGTACTTC
CDR3 protein: CATKGPPGEQYF
J gene: TRBJ2-7
clone size: -
V gene: TRBV27
D gene: -

CDR3 DNA: TGCGCCAGCAGCCCGTGGACAAGGACCGACGAGCAGTACTTC
CDR3 protein: CASSPWTRTDEQYF
J gene: TRBJ2-7
clone size: -
V gene: TRBV5-1
D gene: -

CDR3 DNA: TGTGCCAGCAGCTTTTCTCTAGCGGGGGGGCCGGTCGAGCAGTACTTC
CDR3 protein: CASSFSLAGGPVEQYF
J gene: TRBJ2-7
clone size: -
V gene: TRBV7-2
D gene: TRBD2

CDR3 DNA: TGTGCCAGCAGCCGCAGGGACTACAATGAGCAGTTCTTC
CDR3 protein: CASSRRDYNEQFF
J gene: TRBJ2-1
clone size: -
V gene: TRBV7-9
D gene: -

CDR3 DNA: TGTGCCAGCAGCTTGGCAGAGAGGAACGAAAAACTGTTTTTT
CDR3 protein: CASSLAERNEKLFF
J gene: TRBJ1-4
clone size: -
V gene: TRBV5-6
D gene: -

CDR3 DNA: TGTGCCAGCAGTTACTTGGGGAGGGAGACCCAGTACTTC
CDR3 protein: CASSYLGRETQYF
J gene: TRBJ2-5
clone size: -
V gene: TRBV6-5
D gene: -

CDR3 DNA: TGTGCCTCCCTGACCCCGGGACAGGGCACAGATACGCAGTATTTT
CDR3 protein: CASLTPGQGTDTQYF
J gene: TRBJ2-3
clone size: -
V gene: TRBV30
D gene: TRBD1

CDR3 DNA: TGTGCCAGCAGCGGATTACAGGGGGCGTCTAACTATGGCTACACCTTC
CDR3 protein: CASSGLQGASNYGYTF
J gene: TRBJ1-2
clone size: -
V gene: TRBV5-4
D gene: TRBD1

CDR3 DNA: TGTGCCAGCAGCTTGGGAACCGGGACTCCAACAGATACGCAGTATTTT
CDR3 protein: CASSLGTGTPTDTQYF
J gene: TRBJ2-3
clone size: -
V gene: TRBV5-4
D gene: -

CDR3 DNA: TGCGCCAGCACTGAGTATACCGGGACAGATTATTCACCCCTCCACTTT
CDR3 protein: CASTEYTGTDYSPLHF
J gene: TRBJ1-6
clone size: -
V gene: TRBV5-1
D gene: TRBD1

CDR3 DNA: TGTGCCAGCACCTTACCAGGGGGCGCGATGAACACTGAAGCTTTCTTT
CDR3 protein: CASTLPGGAMNTEAFF
J gene: TRBJ1-1
clone size: -
V gene: TRBV5-8
D gene: TRBD1

CDR3 DNA: TGCGCCAGCAGCCAAGTATCGACAGGGGACAGGGGCAATGAGCAGTTCTTC
CDR3 protein: CASSQVSTGDRGNEQFF
J gene: TRBJ2-1
clone size: few
V gene: TRBV4-3
D gene: TRBD1

CDR3 DNA: TGCGCCAGCAGCCCAGCGGGGGGCTACGAGCAGTACTTC
CDR3 protein: CASSPAGGYEQYF
J gene: TRBJ2-7
clone size: -
V gene: TRBV5-1
D gene: TRBD2

CDR3 DNA: TGTGCCAGCAGAGGACAGGGGGAAGAGACCCAGTACTTC
CDR3 protein: CASRGQGEETQYF
J gene: TRBJ2-5
clone size: -
V gene: TRBV5-4
D gene: TRBD1

CDR3 DNA: TGTGCCAGCAGTGAAGCTGGACGGGGGGGTTCAGATACGCAGTATTTT
CDR3 protein: CASSEAGRGGSDTQYF
J gene: TRBJ2-3
clone size: -
V gene: TRBV6-1
D gene: TRBD2

CDR3 DNA: TGCGCCAGCAGCCAAGATCCCCTTACTAGTCAATCCTATAACGAGCAGTACTTC
CDR3 protein: CASSQDPLTSQSYNEQYF
J gene: TRBJ2-7
clone size: -
V gene: TRBV4-1
D gene: -

CDR3 DNA: TGTGCCAGCAGCTTAGGACAGGGTGGCTATAATTCACCCCTCCACTTT
CDR3 protein: CASSLGQGGYNSPLHF
J gene: TRBJ1-6
clone size: -
V gene: TRBV7-6
D gene: TRBD1

CDR3 DNA: TGTGCCAGCAGTTACGGAGCGGGCAGGGAGCCCCAGCATTTT
CDR3 protein: CASSYGAGREPQHF
J gene: TRBJ1-5
clone size: -
V gene: TRBV6-5
D gene: -